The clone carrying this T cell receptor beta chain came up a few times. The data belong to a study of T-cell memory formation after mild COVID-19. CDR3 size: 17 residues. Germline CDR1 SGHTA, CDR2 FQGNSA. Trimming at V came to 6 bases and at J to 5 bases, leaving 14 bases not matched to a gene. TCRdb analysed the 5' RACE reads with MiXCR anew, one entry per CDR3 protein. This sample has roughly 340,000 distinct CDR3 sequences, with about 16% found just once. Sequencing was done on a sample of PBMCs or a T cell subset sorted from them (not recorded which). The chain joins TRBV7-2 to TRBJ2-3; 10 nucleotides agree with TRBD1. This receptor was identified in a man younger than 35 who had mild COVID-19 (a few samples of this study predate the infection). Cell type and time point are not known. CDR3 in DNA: TGTGCCAGCAGTGCTGGGGGACAGGGGCCTAGCCGAGATACGCAGTATTTT. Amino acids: CASSAGGQGPSRDTQYF.